Sequencing of this TCR beta chain was carried out in a study of OX40 agonist ivuxolimab in advanced cancers. Study in general: Given to patients was ivuxolimab, an agonistic anti-OX40 (CD134) antibody. The mean age was about 57 years, ranging from roughly 23 to 90, with around four fifths of participants male.

As to this clone: What it binds is unknown.

Sequencing was performed with immunoSEQ multiplex PCR; in TCRdb, only in-frame clones are kept and a portion is missing. The sample includes approximately 54,000 clones, 85% to 90% of them seen just once. Whole-study findings and limits: The CD4+ and CD8+ T cells in the blood had expanded clonally by week 6 at 0.1 to 3.0 mg/kg.

The CDR3 is made up of 16 amino acids. Germline-derived CDR1 and CDR2 are MNHNS and SASEGT. V was cut by 2 bases and J by 3 bases, with 15 bases left in between. The receptor was isolated from an adult with an advanced solid tumor such as melanoma, head and neck, liver or kidney cancer. This sample comprised CD4+ or CD8+ T cells sorted from blood, obtained in a trial of the OX40 agonist ivuxolimab. The chain has TRBV6-1 and TRBJ2-3, with D possibly called TRBD1 or TRBD2 (5 bases each). CDR3 DNA: TGTGCCAGCAGTGAATCGCCAGGGACGGGTACAGATACGCAGTATTTT. The encoded protein is CASSESPGTGTDTQYF.